Listed below are T cell receptor beta chains from one sample, sequenced in a study of T cells in localized non-small cell lung cancer. TCRdb keeps only in-frame clones here, not all; method: immunoSEQ multiplex PCR. The table lists about 45,000 clones, over 75% of them singletons. Specimen: PBMCs, collected before any cancer treatment. Receptors were obtained from a woman aged 40 to 75 with stage II lung adenocarcinoma. Each CDR3 is given with its conserved first and last residue.

cdr3_aa v_call
CASSLPAGPTDTQYF TRBV13
CASRGDRGLNEQFF TRBV10-2
CASSSQPGTLLNSPLHF TRBV27
CASSYSRTGRDTEAFF TRBV6-6
CSVDSGGPTDTQYF TRBV29-1
CASSPQNLGRSNQPQHF TRBV28
CASSPREGSYNSPLHF TRBV5-6
CASSQVAGAQETQYF TRBV14
CASSLEGEQYF TRBV5-1
CASSDPGQGAVTEAFF TRBV6-1
CASSLTGIISGELFF TRBV7-9
CASSYPGTGDIEQFF TRBV6-5
CASRSLGTYSGNTIYF TRBV5-8
CASSLERGPEQYF TRBV5-6
CASSLGGGLAGEF TRBV5-4
CASSALGQGKTYEQYF TRBV28
CASSIWRGGHQETQYF TRBV19
CASRSSMAGKFSMQYF TRBV6-4
CASSMKVRGNQPQHF TRBV19
CASSGQGARGEKLFF TRBV2
CASSPEQGNTGELFF TRBV5-6
CASSPPGLAGVDTQYF TRBV28
CASSLGGLFTDTQYF TRBV7-9
CASSWGVNTGELFF TRBV11-2
CASSSNPPGVFLPEKLFF TRBV5-6
CASSRGTEAFF TRBV10-1
CASRGQAHSNQPQHF TRBV2
CASSPGGAGVDNEQFF TRBV5-4
CASSPGVGDSPLHF TRBV19